Following are 5 T cell receptor beta chains from one sample sequenced in a study of early T cells in non-severe SARS-CoV-2 infection. TCRdb ran MiXCR on the 5' RACE reads and lists one entry per CDR3 protein. The data contain some 26,000 distinct CDR3 sequences, around 4.2% of them singletons. The sequenced sample was whole blood. Source of these receptors: an adult who was a healthcare worker with PCR-confirmed SARS-CoV-2 infection or an uninfected control (not recorded which).

This clonotype was observed many times. The chain carries TRBV5-4 and TRBJ2-1; 15 positions match TRBD2. This CDR3 spans 15 amino acids. Germline lookup yields CDR1 SGHNT and CDR2 YYREEE (reference sequence). V trimming: 4 bases; J trimming: 7 bases; junction bases outside the gene matches: 3. CDR3 sequence (DNA): TGTGCCAGCAGCCCCGGGACTAGCGGGGGGAATGAGCAGTTCTTC. It yields the protein CASSPGTSGGNEQFF.

This clonotype was counted many times. V is TRBV18 and J is TRBJ1-6, with 7 bases matching TRBD1. V shed 2 bases and J 5 bases; nucleotides not matched to a gene: 6. This CDR3 is 16 amino acids long. Germline CDR1 KGHSH, CDR2 LQKENI. The CDR3 region has the DNA TGTGCCAGCTCACCAAGGACAGGACCGAATAATTCACCCCTCCACTTT. Translated, it gives CASSPRTGPNNSPLHF.

Only a few counts were recorded for this clonotype. This rearrangement joins TRBV20-1 to TRBJ1-3; D is undetermined. Germline V gene sequence: CDR1 DFQATT, CDR2 SNEGSKA (reference sequence). This CDR3 has 16 residues. V gave up 3 bases and J gave up 4 bases, with 19 bases separating them. The CDR3 reads CSASPPPGRSGNTIYF. The DNA of the CDR3 is TGCAGTGCTAGTCCCCCCCCGGGGAGGTCCGGAAACACCATATATTTT.

This clonotype was found a few times. The CDR3 is CASSRSGRVYNEQFF. In nucleotides, the CDR3 is TGTGCCAGCAGCCGGAGCGGGCGGGTATACAATGAGCAGTTCTTC. V and J are TRBV12-3 or TRBV12-4 and TRBJ2-1; TRBD2 is a possible D gene (6 bases). Trimming left V 6 bases short and J 4 bases short, with 16 bases between. This CDR3 comprises 15 residues.

This clonotype showed up many times. The chain links TRBV7-9 to TRBJ2-1; a possible D gene is TRBD2 (6 bases). V lost 0 bases, J lost 5 bases, and 11 bases lay in between. The CDR3 is 15 amino acids. Looked up from germline, CDR1 is SEHNR and CDR2 is FQNEAQ (reference sequence). The CDR3, as DNA: TGTGCCAGCAGCTTAGCGGGAGGCGTCAACAATGAGCAGTTCTTC. The encoded protein is CASSLAGGVNNEQFF.